The next 32 T cell receptor beta chains were all read from a single sample in a study of blood T cell repertoires in COVID-19. Sequenced by immunoSEQ multiplex PCR; TCRdb stores in-frame clones only, minus some. Of around 26,000 clones in the sample, around four fifths were seen once. Material for sequencing was peripheral blood. The receptor set was obtained from a human donor in a cohort sampled during active COVID-19.

The chain carries TRBV7-8 and TRBJ2-5; TRBD2 aligns across 10 bases. J gave up 5 bases and V 3 bases, and 6 bases lay outside the gene matches. The CDR3 runs 15 residues. Germline loops: CDR1 SGHVS, CDR2 FQNEAQ. The CDR3 nucleotides are TGTGCCAGCAGCTTCCTAGCGGGGGCCCGGGAGACCCAGTACTTC. It is translated as CASSFLAGARETQYF.

This chain links TRBV2 with TRBJ2-1; tentatively, D is TRBD1 (5 bases). The CDR3 consists of 15 residues. Germline CDR1 is SNHLY and CDR2 is FYNNEI. Trimming stripped 0 bases from V and 3 bases from J, with 9 bases between. The CDR3 sequence: CASSEAGQGYNEQFF. The CDR3 bases are TGTGCCAGCAGTGAAGCAGGGCAGGGCTACAATGAGCAGTTCTTC.

The chain employs TRBV4-3 and TRBJ2-1; 10 bases are shared with TRBD2. Germline V gene data show CDR1 as LGHNA and CDR2 as YSLEER. V dropped 4 bases and J dropped 5; count of bases not matched to a gene: 5. This CDR3 is 15 amino acids long. CDR3 residues: CASSPRLAGDNEQFF. In DNA, the CDR3 is TGCGCCAGCAGCCCACGCCTAGCGGGGGACAATGAGCAGTTCTTC.

The chain couples TRBV4-3 to TRBJ1-4, with D possibly TRBD1 on 5 matching bases. The CDR3 runs 15 residues. Deletions cut 0 bases from V and 10 bases from J, with 15 bases between. Germline CDR1 and CDR2: LGHNA and YSLEER. The CDR3 bases are TGCGCCAGCAGCCAAGACGCTCAGGGCTCGGGAAAACTGTTTTTT. Amino acids: CASSQDAQGSGKLFF.

The CDR3 DNA sequence: TGTGCCAGCAGCGTAGGACGGCACATGGGAGGAACCTACGAGCAGTACTTC. Its protein product is CASSVGRHMGGTYEQYF. The chain uses TRBV9 and TRBJ2-7, with a weak D call TRBD2 (6 bases). This CDR3 is 17 amino acids long. The germline CDR1 and CDR2 sequences are SGDLS and YYNGEE. Between the trimmed V and J ends, which lost 0 bases and 2 bases, there was a span of 18 bases.

The V and J genes are TRBV25-1 and TRBJ2-7; tentative D call: TRBD1 (5 bases). With 5 bases removed from V and 4 bases from J, the gap between germline ends came to 18 bases. The CDR3 runs to 15 residues. Germline-derived CDR1 and CDR2 are MGHDK and SYGVNS. DNA for the CDR3: TGTGCCAGCAGTAGGGGATCGTTTACCGGGTACGAGCAGTACTTC. It codes for CASSRGSFTGYEQYF.

This chain links TRBV27 with TRBJ2-2; 7 bases are a match to TRBD2. Germline V gene sequence: CDR1 MNHEY, CDR2 SMNVEV (reference sequence). The CDR3 contains 17 residues. V was pared by 7 bases and J by 0 bases, with 11 bases of the junction left unmatched. The chain's CDR3 is CASTDPGLLTNTGELFF. The DNA of the CDR3 is TGTGCCAGCACCGACCCGGGACTACTTACGAACACCGGGGAGCTGTTTTTT.

The CDR3 is CASRIADKTDTQYF. Written as DNA, the CDR3 is TGTGCCAGCAGGATAGCGGATAAGACAGATACGCAGTATTTT. The genes are TRBV6-6 and TRBJ2-3; D is possibly TRBD2 (6 bases). Germline V gene sequence: CDR1 MNHNY, CDR2 SVGAGI (reference sequence). V lost 6 bases and J lost 3, with 13 bases in between. This CDR3 comprises 14 residues.

The V gene is TRBV11-3, the J gene TRBJ2-1, with 10 bases aligning to TRBD2. The CDR3 is 14 residues long. J was trimmed by 7 bases and V by 5 bases; bases with no gene match: 5. Germline values: CDR1 SGHNT, CDR2 YENEEA. The CDR3 nucleotides read TGTGCCAGCAGCCGCTCGGGACTAGCGAATGAGCAGTTCTTC. It yields the protein CASSRSGLANEQFF.

This clone came up a few times. The chain couples TRBV6-1 to TRBJ2-7, with 10 nucleotides matching TRBD1. The germline CDR1 and CDR2 sequences are MNHNS and SASEGT. V shed 4 bases, J shed 4 bases, and the junction held 10 bases outside the gene matches. The CDR3 covers 16 residues. The CDR3 spells CASSVLPGQGIYEQYF. The CDR3 DNA is TGTGCCAGCAGTGTACTTCCGGGACAGGGGATATACGAGCAGTACTTC.

This rearrangement joins TRBV5-1 to TRBJ1-2; 9 bases agree with TRBD1. Germline CDR1 and CDR2: SGHRS and YFSETQ. This CDR3 contains 14 residues. The J segment lost 8 bases and the V segment lost 0 bases, leaving 5 bases of the junction unmatched. This CDR3 reads CASSLEQGARGYTF. CDR3 coding DNA: TGCGCCAGCAGCTTGGAACAGGGGGCGCGGGGCTACACCTTC.

This clone was detected a few times. The CDR3, as DNA: TGTGCCAGCAGTGATCTAGGGACATCTTACAATGAGCAGTTCTTC. Residues: CASSDLGTSYNEQFF. J is TRBJ2-1 and V is TRBV25-1; tentatively, D is TRBD1 (6 bases). CDR3 length equals 15 residues. V lost 3 bases to trimming and J lost 4 bases, with 13 bases between them. Germline V gene lookup returns CDR1 MGHDK and CDR2 SYGVNS.

Written as DNA, the CDR3 is TGTGCCAGTAATATCGCAGGGGTGGATTATGGCTACACCTTC. Translating gives CASNIAGVDYGYTF. The chain recombines TRBV19 with TRBJ1-2; D might be TRBD1 (6 bases). The V gene lost 7 bases and the J gene lost 5 bases, with 17 bases spanning the gap. Germline values: CDR1 LNHDA, CDR2 SQIVND (reference sequence). The CDR3 loop spans 14 amino acids.

This chain links TRBV6-6 with TRBJ1-3; the D gene is possibly TRBD1 (5 bases). Germline values: CDR1 MNHNY, CDR2 SVGAGI (reference sequence). This CDR3 region has 14 residues. V dropped 4 bases and J dropped 2 bases, with 9 bases sitting between them. CDR3 sequence reads: CASSLGAAGNTIYF. CDR3 bases: TGTGCCAGCAGTTTAGGGGCTGCTGGAAACACCATATATTTT.

The chain couples TRBV5-6 to TRBJ1-2; the D is unclear. The V end was cut by 2 bases, the J end by 9 bases, with 11 bases between. Per germline, CDR1 SGHDT and CDR2 YYEEEE. The CDR3 consists of 12 residues. The CDR3 DNA reads as TGTGCCAGCAGCTTTTCTCAAGAGCGCTACACCTTC. This gives the protein CASSFSQERYTF.

This clone is a singleton in its sample. The rearrangement uses TRBV6-7 and TRBJ1-6; a possible D gene is TRBD1 (5 bases). TRBV6-7 is assigned to the ORF class and has an uncertain function. Trimming cost V 0 bases and J 0 bases, with 9 bases left between them. This CDR3 spans 17 amino acids. In DNA form, the CDR3 reads TGTGCCAGCAGTTACTCAGGGGAGGACTCCTATAATTCACCCCTCCACTTT. Translating gives CASSYSGEDSYNSPLHF.

The rearrangement joins TRBV7-2 to TRBJ2-1; TRBD2 matches 13 bases. The CDR3 has 15 residues. V was pared by 3 bases and J by 7 bases, with 3 bases of the junction left unmatched. Germline CDR1 and CDR2: SGHTA and FQGNSA. The chain's CDR3 is CASSLRTSGRNEQFF. The DNA for the CDR3 is TGTGCCAGCAGCTTGCGGACTAGCGGGAGAAATGAGCAGTTCTTC.

The chain employs TRBV7-6 and TRBJ2-1; 8 nucleotides line up with TRBD2. CDR3 length: 17 residues. Trimming took 4 bases from V and 6 from J; bases not matched to a gene: 14. CDR1 is SGHVS, CDR2 FNYEAQ, per germline. CDR3 sequence: CASSSTLAGNVPNEQFF. The CDR3 DNA follows: TGTGCCAGCAGCTCAACTTTAGCGGGGAATGTGCCCAATGAGCAGTTCTTC.

J is TRBJ2-7 and V is TRBV5-4; perhaps TRBD1 as D (8 bases). V was shortened by 4 bases and J by 1 base, with 18 bases between the two germline ends. The CDR3 spans 16 residues. The germline CDR1 and CDR2 sequences are SGHNT and YYREEE (reference sequence). The CDR3 DNA sequence: TGTGCCAGCAGCCAGAGACAGGGGAGGGGTTCCTACGAGCAGTACTTC. Its protein product is CASSQRQGRGSYEQYF.

The chain combines TRBV24-1 with TRBJ2-5; 8 bases fit TRBD1. V dropped 3 bases and J dropped 4; count of bases not matched to a gene: 6. This CDR3 is built from 15 residues. Germline CDR1 and CDR2: KGHDR and SFDVKD. The CDR3 region is CATSDPQGAGETQYF. The DNA of the CDR3 is TGTGCCACCAGTGATCCTCAGGGGGCGGGAGAGACCCAGTACTTC.

This clone was found once. The chain carries TRBV27 and TRBJ1-1, with 9 bases identical to TRBD1. Germline CDR1 and CDR2: MNHEY and SMNVEV (reference sequence). The CDR3 has 15 residues. After removal of 2 bases from V and 4 bases from J, the junction contained 5 bases not matched to a gene. CDR3 protein: CASSLGGTGTTEAFF. DNA for the CDR3: TGTGCCAGCAGTTTAGGGGGGACAGGGACCACTGAAGCTTTCTTT.

The V and J genes are TRBV5-6 and TRBJ1-5, with unresolved D. Germline lookup yields CDR1 SGHDT and CDR2 YYEEEE. The CDR3 extends over 16 amino acids. The V end lost 2 bases, the J end lost 3 bases, and 15 bases lay between the germline ends. The CDR3 DNA reads TGTGCCAGCAGCTTATATGGATCGGGTAACAATCAGCCCCAGCATTTT. This sequence encodes CASSLYGSGNNQPQHF.

This clone was counted a few times. The gene calls are TRBV5-4 and TRBJ1-2, with TRBD1 identical over 7 bases. CDR1 and CDR2 from the germline V gene are SGHNT and YYREEE (reference sequence). V lost 2 bases and J lost 2; bases outside the gene matches: 6. This CDR3 region has 15 residues. In nucleotides, the CDR3 is TGTGCCAGCAGCTTATCGGGACAGCAGAACTATGGCTACACCTTC. Amino acid sequence: CASSLSGQQNYGYTF.

The chain has TRBV28 and TRBJ1-1; D may be TRBD1 (5 bases). The CDR3 extends over 16 amino acids. Trimming cost V 5 bases and J 0 bases, with 16 bases left between them. The germline CDR1 and CDR2 sequences are MDHEN and SYDVKM. The CDR3 here is CASSISAGLLNTEAFF. In DNA, the CDR3 is TGTGCCAGCAGTATATCCGCGGGGCTATTGAACACTGAAGCTTTCTTT.

The rearrangement uses TRBV27 and TRBJ2-2; TRBD1 is a possible D gene (6 bases). This CDR3 contains 15 residues. V lost 6 bases and J 2 bases, leaving 13 bases between the germline ends. CDR1 MNHEY and CDR2 SMNVEV come from the germline V gene (reference sequence). The CDR3 is CASRKQGQNTGELFF. The CDR3 nucleotides read TGTGCCAGCAGAAAACAGGGCCAAAACACCGGGGAGCTGTTTTTT.

The chain links TRBV5-1 to TRBJ2-1, with D possibly being TRBD1 (6 bases). Germline assignment: CDR1 SGHRS and CDR2 YFSETQ. V lost 2 bases and J 12 bases, leaving 21 bases between the germline ends. The CDR3 length is 15 residues. The CDR3 protein is CASSLGGSSTSGQFF. The CDR3 region has the DNA TGCGCCAGCAGCTTAGGGGGTTCCTCCACGAGCGGGCAGTTCTTC.

The CDR3 nucleotides are TGTGCCAGCAGCCCCACGGAGGACGAGCAGTACTTC. The encoded protein is CASSPTEDEQYF. The chain links TRBV9 to TRBJ2-7; the D gene is possibly TRBD2 (5 bases). With 4 bases removed from V and 5 bases from J, the gap between germline ends came to 10 bases. The CDR3 runs 12 residues. Germline V gene lookup returns CDR1 SGDLS and CDR2 YYNGEE.

The chain couples TRBV24-1 to TRBJ2-2, with TRBD2 identical over 9 bases. There are 16 residues in the CDR3. CDR1 KGHDR and CDR2 SFDVKD come from the germline V gene. J was trimmed by 7 bases and V by 8 bases; bases with no gene match: 13. The CDR3 nucleotides are TGTGCCACCACCAAGGGAGGTAGCGGGAGTATCGGGGAGCTGTTTTTT. It specifies CATTKGGSGSIGELFF.

The V and J genes are TRBV19 and TRBJ1-2; TRBD1 agrees at 7 bases. The CDR3 totals 15 residues. V lost 3 bases, J lost 0 bases, and 4 bases stayed unmatched. Looked up from germline, CDR1 is LNHDA and CDR2 is SQIVND (reference sequence). Written as DNA, the CDR3 is TGTGCCAGTAGTATTAGAGGGACAGCTAACTATGGCTACACCTTC. Protein: CASSIRGTANYGYTF.

The V and J genes are TRBV9 and TRBJ1-1; maybe TRBD1 (5 bases). This CDR3 is 14 amino acids long. Germline lookup yields CDR1 SGDLS and CDR2 YYNGEE. V was trimmed by 0 bases and J by 3 bases, leaving 9 bases between them. The CDR3 loop is CASSVGGRDTEAFF. The CDR3 bases are TGTGCCAGCAGCGTAGGGGGCAGGGACACTGAAGCTTTCTTT.

V and J are TRBV19 and TRBJ2-2, with 7 bases lining up with TRBD1. The CDR3 runs to 16 residues. CDR1 is LNHDA, CDR2 SQIVND, per germline (reference sequence). Trimming at V came to 3 bases and at J to 4 bases, leaving 8 bases not matched to a gene. CDR3 DNA sequence: TGTGCCAGTAGTATCCGAGGGGGCGCCGGCACCGGGGAGCTGTTTTTT. Protein product: CASSIRGGAGTGELFF. Supplemented by reference TRBV19 and TRBJ2-2, the full variable domain reads DGGITQSPKYLFRKEGQNVTLSCEQNLNHDAMYWYRQDPGQGLRLIYYSQIVNDFQKGDIAEGYSVSREKKESFPLTVTSAQKNPTAFYLCASSIRGGAGTGELFFGEGSRLTVL.

The V gene is TRBV12-1, the J gene TRBJ2-3; the DNA was not compared with TRBD2, the D call given in the table. TRBV12-1 is a listed pseudogene. The length of the CDR3 is 16 residues. CDR3 region: CASSLSTSGSPDTQYF. The CDR3, as DNA: TGTGCCAGCAGCCTCTCAACTAGCGGGAGTCCAGATACGCAGTATTTT.